This paragraph covers one T cell receptor beta chain sequence. This CDR3 contains 11 residues. Trimming took off 5 bases at V and 8 bases at J, with 10 bases between the two ends. Germline values: CDR1 SGHNT, CDR2 YYREEE (reference sequence). This sample is part of a study of blood T cell repertoires in COVID-19. Profiling relied on immunoSEQ multiplex PCR, and the TCRdb table lists in-frame clones only, not all of them. The top ten hold roughly 4.1% of the sample, which has about 330,000 clones, roughly 88% seen once. The sample taken for sequencing was peripheral blood. The rearrangement uses TRBV5-4 and TRBJ1-1, with a possible D match to TRBD1 (6 bases). This TCR derives from a woman between 50 and 59 years old with active or convalescent COVID-19. The CDR3 here is CASRAGTEAFF. CDR3 in DNA: TGTGCCAGCAGAGCCGGGACAGAAGCTTTCTTT.